This TCR beta chain derives from a study of siplizumab effects on memory and regulatory T cells. Sequencing was performed with immunoSEQ multiplex PCR; in TCRdb, only in-frame clones are kept and a portion is missing. This table holds approximately 68,000 clones, roughly nine tenths found once. The germline V and J ends were trimmed by 0 bases and 5 bases, with 11 bases remaining between them. CDR3 size: 15 residues. Germline V gene lookup returns CDR1 LGHNA and CDR2 YNFKEQ. Sequenced sample: CD8+ T cells sorted from blood. The source is a human donor in good health. This rearrangement joins TRBV4-2 to TRBJ1-5, with unresolved D. This CDR3 is CASSQDMAFDQPQHF. CDR3 nucleotide sequence: TGTGCCAGCAGCCAAGATATGGCATTTGATCAGCCCCAGCATTTT.